This T cell receptor (beta chain) was captured by sequencing in a study of T-cell reconstitution after alpha-beta-depleted transplantation in children. Using unique molecular identifiers, the investigators prepared the TCRbeta library. TCRdb ran MiXCR on the PCR reads and lists one entry per CDR3 protein. The data contain some 350,000 distinct CDR3 sequences, under 13% of them seen just once; the ten biggest clones take up more than 2%. There are 13 residues in the CDR3. Per the germline V gene, CDR1 is DFQATT and CDR2 is SNEGSKA (reference sequence). Trimming took off 0 bases at V and 18 bases at J, with 18 bases between the two ends.

This receptor was identified in a human donor who donated a stem cell graft to a child with acute lymphoblastic leukemia. The chain has TRBV20-1 and TRBJ1-6; D gene ambiguous. The sample here was PBMCs from the stem cell graft donor, taken from the stem cell graft. The CDR3 is CSARETGNGPSHF. The CDR3 region has the DNA TGCAGTGCTAGAGAAACCGGGAACGGCCCTTCCCACTTT.